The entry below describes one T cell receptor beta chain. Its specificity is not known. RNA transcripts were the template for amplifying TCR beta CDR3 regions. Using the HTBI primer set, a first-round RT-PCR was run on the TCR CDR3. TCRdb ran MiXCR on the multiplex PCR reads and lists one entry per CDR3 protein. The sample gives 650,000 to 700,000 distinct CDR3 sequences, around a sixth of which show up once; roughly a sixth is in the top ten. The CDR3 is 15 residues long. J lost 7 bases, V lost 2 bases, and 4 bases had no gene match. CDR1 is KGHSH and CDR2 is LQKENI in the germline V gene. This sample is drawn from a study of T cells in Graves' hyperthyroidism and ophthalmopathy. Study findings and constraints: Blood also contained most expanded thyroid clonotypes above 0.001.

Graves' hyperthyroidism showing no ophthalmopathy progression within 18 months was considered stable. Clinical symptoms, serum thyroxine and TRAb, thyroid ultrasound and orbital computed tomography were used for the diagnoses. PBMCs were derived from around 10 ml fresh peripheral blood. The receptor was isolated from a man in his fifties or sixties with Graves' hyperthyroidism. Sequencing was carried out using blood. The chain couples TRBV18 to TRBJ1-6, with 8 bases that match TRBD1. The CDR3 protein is CASSPFRQGNSPLHF. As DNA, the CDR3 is TGTGCCAGCTCACCATTCCGACAGGGGAATTCACCCCTCCACTTT.